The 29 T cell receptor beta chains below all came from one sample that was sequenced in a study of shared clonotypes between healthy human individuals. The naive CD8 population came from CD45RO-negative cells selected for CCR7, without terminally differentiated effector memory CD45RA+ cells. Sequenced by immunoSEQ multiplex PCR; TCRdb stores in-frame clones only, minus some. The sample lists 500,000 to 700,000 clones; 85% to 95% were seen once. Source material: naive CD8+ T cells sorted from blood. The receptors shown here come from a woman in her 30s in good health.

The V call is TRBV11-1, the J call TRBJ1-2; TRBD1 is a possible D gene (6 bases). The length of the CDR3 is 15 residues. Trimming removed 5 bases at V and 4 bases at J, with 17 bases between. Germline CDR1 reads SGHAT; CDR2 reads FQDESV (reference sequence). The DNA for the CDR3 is TGTGCCAGCAGCGAGGACCAGGGGAACTTCTATGGCTACACCTTC. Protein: CASSEDQGNFYGYTF.

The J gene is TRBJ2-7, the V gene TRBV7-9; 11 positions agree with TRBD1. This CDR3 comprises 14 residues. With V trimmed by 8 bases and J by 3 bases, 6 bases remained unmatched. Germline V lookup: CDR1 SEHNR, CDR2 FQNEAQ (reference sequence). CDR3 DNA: TGTGCCAGCCAACTCGGGACAGGGGGCTACGAGCAGTACTTC. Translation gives CASQLGTGGYEQYF.

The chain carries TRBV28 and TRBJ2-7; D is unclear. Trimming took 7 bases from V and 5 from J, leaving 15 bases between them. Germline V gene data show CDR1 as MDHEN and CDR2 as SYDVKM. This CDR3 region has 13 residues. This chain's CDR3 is CASKTRRLHEQYF. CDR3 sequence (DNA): TGTGCCAGCAAGACAAGGCGGCTCCACGAGCAGTACTTC. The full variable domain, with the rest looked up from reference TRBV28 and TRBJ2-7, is DVKVTQSSRYLVKRTGEKVFLECVQDMDHENMFWYRQDPGLGLRLIYFSYDVKMKEKGDIPEGYSVSREKKERFSLILESASTNQTSMYLCASKTRRLHEQYFGPGTRLTVT.

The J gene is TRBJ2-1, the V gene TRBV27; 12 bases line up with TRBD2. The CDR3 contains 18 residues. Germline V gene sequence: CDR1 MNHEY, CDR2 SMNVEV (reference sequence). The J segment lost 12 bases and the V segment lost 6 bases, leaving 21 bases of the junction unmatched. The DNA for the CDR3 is TGTGCCAGCAGCCCTAGCGGCCCCCGACTAGCGGGAGATGTGGGGCAGTTCTTC. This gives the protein CASSPSGPRLAGDVGQFF.

The CDR3 reads CASSWDTGAYEQYF. DNA for the CDR3: TGTGCCAGCAGCTGGGATACAGGGGCCTACGAGCAGTACTTC. The chain couples TRBV7-9 to TRBJ2-7, with 7 bases matching TRBD1. The CDR3 totals 14 residues. The trim removed 4 bases at V and 2 bases at J, leaving 5 bases unmatched. CDR1 and CDR2 (germline): SEHNR, FQNEAQ (reference sequence).

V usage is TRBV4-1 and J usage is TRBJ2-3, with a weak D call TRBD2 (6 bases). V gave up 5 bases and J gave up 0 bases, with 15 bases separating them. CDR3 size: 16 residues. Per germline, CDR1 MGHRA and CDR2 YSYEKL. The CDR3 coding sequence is TGCGCCAGCAGCGGTCATCTGGCGGGGAGCACAGATACGCAGTATTTT. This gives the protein CASSGHLAGSTDTQYF.

CDR3 DNA sequence: TGTGCCAGCAGCTTAACCGCGGGCAACGGTCCCTACGAGCAGTACTTC. Encoded protein: CASSLTAGNGPYEQYF. This rearrangement joins TRBV7-8 to TRBJ2-7; D possibly corresponds to TRBD2 (5 bases). The V gene's germline CDR1 is SGHVS and CDR2 FQNEAQ. There are 16 residues in the CDR3. V was clipped by 2 bases and J by 2 bases, with 16 bases between them. Variable domain in full (rest from reference TRBV7-8 and TRBJ2-7): GAGVSQSPRYKVAKRGQDVALRCDPISGHVSLFWYQQALGQGPEFLTYFQNEAQLDKSGLPSDRFFAERPEGSVSTLKIQRTQQEDSAVYLCASSLTAGNGPYEQYFGPGTRLTVT.

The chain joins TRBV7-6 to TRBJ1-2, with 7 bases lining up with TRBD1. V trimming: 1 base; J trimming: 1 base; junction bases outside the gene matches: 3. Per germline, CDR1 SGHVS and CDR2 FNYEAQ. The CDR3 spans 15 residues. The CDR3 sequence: CASSLGQGLNYGYTF. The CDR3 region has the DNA TGTGCCAGCAGCTTAGGACAGGGCCTTAACTATGGCTACACCTTC.

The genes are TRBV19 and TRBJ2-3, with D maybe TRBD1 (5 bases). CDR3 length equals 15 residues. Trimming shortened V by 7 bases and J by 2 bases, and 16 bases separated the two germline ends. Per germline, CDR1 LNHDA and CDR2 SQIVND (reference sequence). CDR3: CASTVWGGNTDTQYF. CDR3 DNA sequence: TGTGCCAGTACGGTCTGGGGCGGAAACACAGATACGCAGTATTTT.

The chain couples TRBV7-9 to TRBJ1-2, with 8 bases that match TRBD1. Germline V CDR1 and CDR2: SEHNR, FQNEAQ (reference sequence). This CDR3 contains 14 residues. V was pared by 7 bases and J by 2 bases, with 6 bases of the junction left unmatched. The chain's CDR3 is CASTRQGRNYGYTF. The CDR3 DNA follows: TGTGCCAGCACCCGACAGGGGCGCAACTATGGCTACACCTTC.

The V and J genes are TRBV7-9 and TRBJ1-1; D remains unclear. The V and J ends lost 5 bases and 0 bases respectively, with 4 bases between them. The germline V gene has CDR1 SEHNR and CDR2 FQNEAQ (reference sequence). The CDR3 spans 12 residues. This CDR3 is CASSPMNTEAFF. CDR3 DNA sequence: TGTGCCAGCAGCCCCATGAACACTGAAGCTTTCTTT.

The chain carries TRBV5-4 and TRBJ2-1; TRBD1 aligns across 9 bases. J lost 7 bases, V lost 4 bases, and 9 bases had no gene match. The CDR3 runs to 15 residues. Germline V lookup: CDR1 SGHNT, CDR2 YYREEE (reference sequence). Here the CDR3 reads CASSTGQGRSNEQFF. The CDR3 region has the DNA TGTGCCAGCAGCACGGGACAGGGAAGATCTAATGAGCAGTTCTTC.

The CDR3 loop reads CASSLVTGTGYEQYF. CDR3 bases: TGCGCCAGCAGCCTCGTCACCGGGACTGGCTACGAGCAGTACTTC. The V call is TRBV4-1, the J call TRBJ2-7, with a tentative D call TRBD2 (6 bases). The CDR3 covers 15 residues. Germline CDR1 reads MGHRA; CDR2 reads YSYEKL. Trimming cost V 4 bases and J 3 bases, with 16 bases left between them.

CDR3 sequence: CASSKQGDTQYF. The CDR3 DNA reads as TGTGCCAGCAGCAAACAAGGAGATACGCAGTATTTT. J is TRBJ2-3 and V is TRBV13; unclear D gene. V was cut by 5 bases and J by 5 bases, with 8 bases left in between. Germline V gene sequence: CDR1 PRHDT, CDR2 FYEKMQ (reference sequence). The CDR3 covers 12 residues.

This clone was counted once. The CDR3 DNA reads as TGTGCCAGCAGTTTCTATAAGGACTATGGCTACACCTTC. This encodes CASSFYKDYGYTF. This chain links TRBV28 with TRBJ1-2; D is unresolved. Between the trimmed V and J ends, which lost 3 bases and 3 bases, there was a span of 8 bases. Germline-derived CDR1 and CDR2 are MDHEN and SYDVKM. The CDR3 runs 13 residues.

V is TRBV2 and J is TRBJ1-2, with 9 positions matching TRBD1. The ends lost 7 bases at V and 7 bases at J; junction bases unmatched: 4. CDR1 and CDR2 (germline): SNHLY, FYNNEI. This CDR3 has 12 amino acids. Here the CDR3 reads CASKGTGFGYTF. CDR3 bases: TGTGCCAGCAAAGGGACAGGGTTTGGCTACACCTTC.

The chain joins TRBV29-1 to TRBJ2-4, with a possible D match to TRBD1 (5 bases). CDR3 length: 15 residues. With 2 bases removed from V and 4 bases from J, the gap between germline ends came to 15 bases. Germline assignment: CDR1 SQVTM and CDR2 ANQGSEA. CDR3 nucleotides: TGCAGCGTTGAAAGGTTTTGGCAGGGTAAAAACATTCAGTACTTC. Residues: CSVERFWQGKNIQYF.

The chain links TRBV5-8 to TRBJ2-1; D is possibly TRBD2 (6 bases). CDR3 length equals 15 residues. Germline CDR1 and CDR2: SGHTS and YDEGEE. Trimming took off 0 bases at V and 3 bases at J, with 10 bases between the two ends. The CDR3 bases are TGTGCCAGCAGCTTGGATAGCGGTAACTACAATGAGCAGTTCTTC. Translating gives CASSLDSGNYNEQFF.

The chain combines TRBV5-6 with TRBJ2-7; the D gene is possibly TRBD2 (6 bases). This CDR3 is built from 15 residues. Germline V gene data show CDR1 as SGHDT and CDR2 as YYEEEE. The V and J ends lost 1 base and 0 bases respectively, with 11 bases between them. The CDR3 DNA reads TGTGCCAGCAGCTTGTTTTTAGCGGTCTCCTACGAGCAGTACTTC. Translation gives CASSLFLAVSYEQYF. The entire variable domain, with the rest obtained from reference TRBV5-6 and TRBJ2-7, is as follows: DAGVTQSPTHLIKTRGQQVTLRCSPKSGHDTVSWYQQALGQGPQFIFQYYEEEERQRGNFPDRFSGHQFPNYSSELNVNALLLGDSALYLCASSLFLAVSYEQYFGPGTRLTVT.

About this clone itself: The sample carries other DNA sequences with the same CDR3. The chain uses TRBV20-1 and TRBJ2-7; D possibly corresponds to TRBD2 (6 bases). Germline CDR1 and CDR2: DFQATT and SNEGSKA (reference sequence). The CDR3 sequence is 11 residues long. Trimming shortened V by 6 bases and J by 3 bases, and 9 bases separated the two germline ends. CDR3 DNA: TGCAGTGCCCGGGGGAACTACGAGCAGTACTTC. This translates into CSARGNYEQYF.

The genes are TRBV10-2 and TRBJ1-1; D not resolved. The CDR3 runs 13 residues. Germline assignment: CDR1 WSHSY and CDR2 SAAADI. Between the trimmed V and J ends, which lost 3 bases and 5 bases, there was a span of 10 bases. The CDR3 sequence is CASSEMGETEAFF. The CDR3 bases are TGCGCCAGCAGTGAAATGGGAGAAACTGAAGCTTTCTTT.

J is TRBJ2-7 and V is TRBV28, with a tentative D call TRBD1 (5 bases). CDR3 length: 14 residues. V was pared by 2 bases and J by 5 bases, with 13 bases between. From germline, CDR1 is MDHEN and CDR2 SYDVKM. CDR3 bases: TGTGCCAGCAGTTTACCAGGGATTTCGAACGAGCAGTACTTC. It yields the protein CASSLPGISNEQYF.

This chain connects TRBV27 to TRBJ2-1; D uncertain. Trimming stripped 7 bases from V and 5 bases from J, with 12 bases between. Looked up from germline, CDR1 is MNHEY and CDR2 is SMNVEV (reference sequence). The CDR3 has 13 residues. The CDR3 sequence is CASKWTPDNEQFF. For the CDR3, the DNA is TGTGCCAGCAAATGGACCCCTGACAATGAGCAGTTCTTC.

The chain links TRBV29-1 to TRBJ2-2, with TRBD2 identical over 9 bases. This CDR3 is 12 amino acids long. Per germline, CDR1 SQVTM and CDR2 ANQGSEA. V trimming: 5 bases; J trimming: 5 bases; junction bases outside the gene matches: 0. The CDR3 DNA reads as TGCAGCGTTACTAGCGGGACCGGGGAGCTGTTTTTT. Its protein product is CSVTSGTGELFF.

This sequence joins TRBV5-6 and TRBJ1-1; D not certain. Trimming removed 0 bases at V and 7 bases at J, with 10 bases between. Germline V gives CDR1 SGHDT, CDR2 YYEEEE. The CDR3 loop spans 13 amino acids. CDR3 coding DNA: TGTGCCAGCAGCTTGGCGTCACCCCGTGAAGCTTTCTTT. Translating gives CASSLASPREAFF. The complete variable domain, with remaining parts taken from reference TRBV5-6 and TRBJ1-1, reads DAGVTQSPTHLIKTRGQQVTLRCSPKSGHDTVSWYQQALGQGPQFIFQYYEEEERQRGNFPDRFSGHQFPNYSSELNVNALLLGDSALYLCASSLASPREAFFGQGTRLTVV.

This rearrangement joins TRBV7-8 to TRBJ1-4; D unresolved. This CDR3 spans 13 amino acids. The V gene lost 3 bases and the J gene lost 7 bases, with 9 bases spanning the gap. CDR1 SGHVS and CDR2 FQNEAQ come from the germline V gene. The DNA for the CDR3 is TGTGCCAGCAGCTTCGAGGACCTTGAAAAACTGTTTTTT. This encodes CASSFEDLEKLFF.

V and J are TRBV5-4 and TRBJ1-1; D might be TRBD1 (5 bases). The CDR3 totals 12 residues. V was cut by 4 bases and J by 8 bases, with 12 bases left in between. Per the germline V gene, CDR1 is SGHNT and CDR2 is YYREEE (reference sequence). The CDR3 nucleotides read TGTGCCAGCAGCCTAGCAGGGTCCGAAGCTTTCTTT. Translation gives CASSLAGSEAFF.

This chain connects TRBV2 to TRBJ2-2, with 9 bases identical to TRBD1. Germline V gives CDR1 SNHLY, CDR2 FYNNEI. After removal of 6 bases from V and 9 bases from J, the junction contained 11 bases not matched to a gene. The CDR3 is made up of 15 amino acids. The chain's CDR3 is CASRGWDRAFRELFF. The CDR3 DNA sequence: TGTGCCAGCAGAGGGTGGGACAGGGCGTTCAGGGAGCTGTTTTTT.

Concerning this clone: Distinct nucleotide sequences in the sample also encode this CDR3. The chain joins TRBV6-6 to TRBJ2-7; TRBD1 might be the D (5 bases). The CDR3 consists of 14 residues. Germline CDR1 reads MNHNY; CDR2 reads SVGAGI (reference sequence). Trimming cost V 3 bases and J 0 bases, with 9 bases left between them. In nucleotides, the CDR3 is TGTGCCAGCAGTTATTCAGGGTTCTCCTACGAGCAGTACTTC. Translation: CASSYSGFSYEQYF.